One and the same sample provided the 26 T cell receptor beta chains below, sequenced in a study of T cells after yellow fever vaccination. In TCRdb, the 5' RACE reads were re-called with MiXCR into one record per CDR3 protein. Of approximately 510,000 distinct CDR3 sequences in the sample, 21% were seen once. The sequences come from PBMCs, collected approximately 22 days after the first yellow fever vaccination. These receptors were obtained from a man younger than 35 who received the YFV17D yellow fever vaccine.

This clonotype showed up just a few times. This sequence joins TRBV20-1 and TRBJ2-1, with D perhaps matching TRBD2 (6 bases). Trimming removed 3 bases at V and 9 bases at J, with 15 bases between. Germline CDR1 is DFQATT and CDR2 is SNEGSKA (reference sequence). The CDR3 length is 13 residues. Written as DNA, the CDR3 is TGCAGTGCTAGGCCCCGGGACTCCCGTGAGCAGTTCTTC. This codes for CSARPRDSREQFF.

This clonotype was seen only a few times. In DNA, the CDR3 is TGTGCCAGCAGTCCCTATGACAGGGAGGGAGAGACCCAGTACTTC. This sequence encodes CASSPYDREGETQYF. The gene calls are TRBV12-3 or TRBV12-4 and TRBJ2-5; either TRBD1 or TRBD2 may fit D (7 bases each). With 5 bases removed from V and 4 bases from J, the gap between germline ends came to 17 bases. The CDR3 is made up of 15 amino acids.

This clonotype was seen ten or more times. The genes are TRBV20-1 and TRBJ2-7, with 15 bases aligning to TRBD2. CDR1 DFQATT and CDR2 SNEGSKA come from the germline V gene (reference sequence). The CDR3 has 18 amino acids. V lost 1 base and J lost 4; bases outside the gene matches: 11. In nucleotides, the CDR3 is TGCAGTGCTAGAGCCCTGGGACTAGCGGGAGGCGAGTCTTACGAGCAGTACTTC. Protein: CSARALGLAGGESYEQYF.

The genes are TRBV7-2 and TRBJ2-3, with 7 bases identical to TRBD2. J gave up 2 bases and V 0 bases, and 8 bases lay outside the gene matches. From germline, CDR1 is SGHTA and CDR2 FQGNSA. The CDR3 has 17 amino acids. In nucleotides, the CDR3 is TGTGCCAGCAGCTTAGCGCGGCCGGGACTACCCACAGATACGCAGTATTTT. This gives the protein CASSLARPGLPTDTQYF.

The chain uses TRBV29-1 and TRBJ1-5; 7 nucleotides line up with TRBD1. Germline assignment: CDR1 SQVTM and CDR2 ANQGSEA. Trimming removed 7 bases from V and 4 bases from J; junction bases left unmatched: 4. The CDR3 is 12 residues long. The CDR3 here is CSAGQVNQPQHF. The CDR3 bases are TGCAGCGCTGGACAGGTTAATCAGCCCCAGCATTTT.

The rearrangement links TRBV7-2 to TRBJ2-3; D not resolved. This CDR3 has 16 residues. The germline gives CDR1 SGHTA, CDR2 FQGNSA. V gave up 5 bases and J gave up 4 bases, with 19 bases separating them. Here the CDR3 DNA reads TGTGCCAGCAGCCCCGAGCGCGATGGGGTAGCAGATACGCAGTATTTT. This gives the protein CASSPERDGVADTQYF.

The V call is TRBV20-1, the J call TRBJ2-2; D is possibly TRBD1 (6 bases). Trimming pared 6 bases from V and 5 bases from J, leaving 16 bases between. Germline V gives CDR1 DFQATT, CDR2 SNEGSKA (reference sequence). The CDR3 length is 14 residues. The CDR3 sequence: CSASQGQLTGELFF. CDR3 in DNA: TGCAGTGCCAGCCAGGGGCAATTAACCGGGGAGCTGTTTTTT.

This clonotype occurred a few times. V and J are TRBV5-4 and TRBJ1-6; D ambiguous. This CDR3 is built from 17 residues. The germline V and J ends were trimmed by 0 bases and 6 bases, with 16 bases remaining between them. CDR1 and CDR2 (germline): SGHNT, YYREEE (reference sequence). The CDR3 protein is CASSLVLARRTNSPLHF. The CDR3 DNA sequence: TGTGCCAGCAGCTTGGTTCTGGCACGAAGGACTAATTCACCCCTCCACTTT.

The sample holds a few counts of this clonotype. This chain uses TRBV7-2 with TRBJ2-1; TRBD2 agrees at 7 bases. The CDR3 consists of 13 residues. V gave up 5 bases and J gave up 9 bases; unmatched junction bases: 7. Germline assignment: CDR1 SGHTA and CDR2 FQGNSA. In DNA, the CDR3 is TGTGCCAGCAGCGTAGGGAGGGGAGGTGAGCAGTTCTTC. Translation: CASSVGRGGEQFF.

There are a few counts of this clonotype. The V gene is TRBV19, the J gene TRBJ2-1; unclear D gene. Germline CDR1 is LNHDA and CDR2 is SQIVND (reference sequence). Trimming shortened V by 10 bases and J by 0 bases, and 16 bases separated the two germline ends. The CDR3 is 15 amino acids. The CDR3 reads CATQARVSSYNEQFF. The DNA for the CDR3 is TGTGCCACCCAGGCCCGGGTTAGCTCCTACAATGAGCAGTTCTTC.

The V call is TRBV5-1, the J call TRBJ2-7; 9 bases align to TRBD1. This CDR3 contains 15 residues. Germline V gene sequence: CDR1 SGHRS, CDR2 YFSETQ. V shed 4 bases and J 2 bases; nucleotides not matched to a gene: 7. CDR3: CASSLGGTGTYEQYV. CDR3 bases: TGCGCCAGCAGCCTGGGTGGGACAGGGACCTACGAGCAGTACGTC.

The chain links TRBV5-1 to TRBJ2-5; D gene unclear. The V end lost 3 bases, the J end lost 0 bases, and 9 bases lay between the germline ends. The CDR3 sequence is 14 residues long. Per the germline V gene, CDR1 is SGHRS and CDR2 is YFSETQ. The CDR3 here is CASSSWGYQETQYF. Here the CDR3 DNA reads TGCGCCAGCAGCTCGTGGGGTTACCAAGAGACCCAGTACTTC.

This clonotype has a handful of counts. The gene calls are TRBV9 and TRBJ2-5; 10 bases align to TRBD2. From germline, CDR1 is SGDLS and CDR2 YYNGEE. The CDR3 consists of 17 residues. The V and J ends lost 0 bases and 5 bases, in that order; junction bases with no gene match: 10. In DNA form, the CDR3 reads TGTGCCAGCAGCGTAGAGGGACTAGCGCGGTTGGGGGAGACCCAGTACTTC. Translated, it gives CASSVEGLARLGETQYF. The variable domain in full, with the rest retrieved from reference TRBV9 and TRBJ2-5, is DSGVTQTPKHLITATGQRVTLRCSPRSGDLSVYWYQQSLDQGLQFLIQYYNGEERAKGNILERFSAQQFPDLHSELNLSSLELGDSALYFCASSVEGLARLGETQYFGPGTRLLVL.

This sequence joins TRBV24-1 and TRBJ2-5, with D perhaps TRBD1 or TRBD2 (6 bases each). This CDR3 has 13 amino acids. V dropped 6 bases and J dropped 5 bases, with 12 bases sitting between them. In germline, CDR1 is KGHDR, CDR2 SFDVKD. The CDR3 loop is CATSQGGGETQYF. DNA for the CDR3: TGTGCCACCAGTCAAGGAGGGGGGGAGACCCAGTACTTC.

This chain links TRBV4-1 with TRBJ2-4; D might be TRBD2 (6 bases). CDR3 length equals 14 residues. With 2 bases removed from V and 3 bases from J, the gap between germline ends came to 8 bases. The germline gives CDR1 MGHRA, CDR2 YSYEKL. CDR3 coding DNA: TGCGCCAGCAGCCAATTGGGAGGCAAAAACATTCAGTACTTC. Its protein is CASSQLGGKNIQYF.

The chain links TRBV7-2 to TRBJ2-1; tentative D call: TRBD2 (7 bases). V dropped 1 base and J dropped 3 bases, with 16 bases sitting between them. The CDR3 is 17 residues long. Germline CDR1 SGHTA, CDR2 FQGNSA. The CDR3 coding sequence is TGTGCCAGCAGCTTAGTATCGGGCGGGGGCCGCTACAATGAGCAGTTCTTC. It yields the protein CASSLVSGGGRYNEQFF.

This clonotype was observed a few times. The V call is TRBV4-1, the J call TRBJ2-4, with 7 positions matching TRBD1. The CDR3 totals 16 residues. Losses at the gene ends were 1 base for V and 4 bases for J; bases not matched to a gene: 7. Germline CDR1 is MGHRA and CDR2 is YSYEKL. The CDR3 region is CASSQVQQGRKNIQYF. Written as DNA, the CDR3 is TGCGCCAGCAGCCAAGTTCAACAGGGGCGAAAAAACATTCAGTACTTC.

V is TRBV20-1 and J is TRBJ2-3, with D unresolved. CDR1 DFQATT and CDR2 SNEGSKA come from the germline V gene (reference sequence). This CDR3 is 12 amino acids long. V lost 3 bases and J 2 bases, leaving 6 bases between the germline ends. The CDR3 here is CSARTVTDTQYF. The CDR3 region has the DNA TGCAGTGCTAGGACTGTCACAGATACGCAGTATTTT.

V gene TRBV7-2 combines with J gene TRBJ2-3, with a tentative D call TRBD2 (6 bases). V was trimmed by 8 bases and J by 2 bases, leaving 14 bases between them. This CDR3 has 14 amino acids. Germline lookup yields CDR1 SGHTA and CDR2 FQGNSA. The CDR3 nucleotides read TGTGCCAGCCGGCGGGACTTGGCCACAGATACGCAGTATTTT. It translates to CASRRDLATDTQYF.

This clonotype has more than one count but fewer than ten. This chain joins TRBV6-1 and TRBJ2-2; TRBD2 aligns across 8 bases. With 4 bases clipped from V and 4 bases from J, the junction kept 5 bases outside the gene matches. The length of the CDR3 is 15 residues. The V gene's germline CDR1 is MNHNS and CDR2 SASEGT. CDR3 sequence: CASSARGGGTGELFF. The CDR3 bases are TGTGCCAGCAGTGCCCGGGGGGGAGGCACCGGGGAGCTGTTTTTT.

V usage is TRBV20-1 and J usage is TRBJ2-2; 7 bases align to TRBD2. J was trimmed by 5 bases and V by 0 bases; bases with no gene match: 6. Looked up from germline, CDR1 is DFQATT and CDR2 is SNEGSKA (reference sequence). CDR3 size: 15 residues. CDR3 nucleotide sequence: TGCAGTGCTAGAGACGCCCCTAGCGGAACCGGGGAGCTGTTTTTT. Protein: CSARDAPSGTGELFF.

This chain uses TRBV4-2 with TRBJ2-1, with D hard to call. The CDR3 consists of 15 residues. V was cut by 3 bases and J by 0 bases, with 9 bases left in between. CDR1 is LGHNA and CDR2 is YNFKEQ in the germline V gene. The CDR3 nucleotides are TGTGCCAGCAGCCAGCCAGAAAGCTCCTACAATGAGCAGTTCTTC. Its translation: CASSQPESSYNEQFF.

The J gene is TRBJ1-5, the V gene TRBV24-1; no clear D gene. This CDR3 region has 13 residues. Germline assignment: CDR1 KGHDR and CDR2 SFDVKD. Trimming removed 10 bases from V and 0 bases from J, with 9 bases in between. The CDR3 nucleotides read TGTGCCACGAGACACTATAGCAATCAGCCCCAGCATTTT. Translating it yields CATRHYSNQPQHF.

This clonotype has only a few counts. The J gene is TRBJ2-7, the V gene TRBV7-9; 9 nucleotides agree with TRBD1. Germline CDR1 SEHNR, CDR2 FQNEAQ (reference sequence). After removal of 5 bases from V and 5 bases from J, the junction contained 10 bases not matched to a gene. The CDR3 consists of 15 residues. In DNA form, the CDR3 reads TGTGCCAGCAGCCAGCCGGGACAGGGAATGGACGAGCAGTACTTC. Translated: CASSQPGQGMDEQYF.

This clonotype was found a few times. The DNA of the CDR3 is TGCGCCAGCAGTGATACAGGACAGCCAGGGGACGAGCAGTACTTC. Its protein product is CASSDTGQPGDEQYF. V gene TRBV10-1 combines with J gene TRBJ2-7, with D possibly TRBD1 on 6 matching bases. Per germline, CDR1 WNHNN and CDR2 SYGVQD (reference sequence). The germline V and J ends were trimmed by 3 bases and 5 bases, with 17 bases remaining between them. This CDR3 contains 15 residues.

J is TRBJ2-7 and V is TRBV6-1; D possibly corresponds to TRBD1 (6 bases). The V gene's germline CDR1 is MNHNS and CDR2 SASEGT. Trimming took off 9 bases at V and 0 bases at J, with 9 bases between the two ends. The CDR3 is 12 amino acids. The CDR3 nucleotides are TGTGCCAGTGAACAGGGCTCCTACGAGCAGTACTTC. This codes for CASEQGSYEQYF.